The sequence of this T cell receptor (beta chain) was determined in a study of cytomegalovirus exposure and HLA in healthy donors. Primers included in the PCR were 60 Vbeta and 13 Jbeta primers. Produced via immunoSEQ multiplex PCR; TCRdb's table is partial and in-frame only. The sample lists about 110,000 clones; roughly 80% were seen once. The TCR originated in a man aged 55-75 years in good health and CMV-seronegative. Sequenced material: PBMCs.

The DNA for the CDR3 is TGTGCCAGCAGCTTAGGGACAGGGATCTACGAGCAGTACTTC. This translates into CASSLGTGIYEQYF. The chain links TRBV7-8 to TRBJ2-7, with 8 bases that match TRBD1. The J segment lost 3 bases and the V segment lost 1 base, leaving 2 bases of the junction unmatched. The CDR3 is 14 amino acids. In germline, CDR1 is SGHVS, CDR2 FQNEAQ.